A single T cell receptor beta chain is shown here with its context. The antigen remains undetermined. This CDR3 region has 16 residues. J gave up 9 bases and V 5 bases, and 13 bases lay outside the gene matches. Germline CDR1 LNHDA, CDR2 SQIVND (reference sequence). This sample is part of a study of STAT5B mutations in CD4+ large granular lymphocyte leukemia. Study results and limitations: Approximately 25% of private leukemic clonotypes occurred rarely in other patients' non-leukemic repertoires. Compared with healthy controls (2/35), patient top clones favored TRBV06 (8/27). CD4-sorted patient repertoires seemed more clonal than healthy CD4+ repertoires. Higher CD4+ than CD8+ T-LGLL clonality might reflect small sample size.

Method: immunoSEQ multiplex PCR; TCRdb's copy keeps in-frame clones and lacks some. The profile shows around 37,000 clones, about four fifths of them singletons. The gene calls are TRBV19 and TRBJ2-1; TRBD2 matches at 10 bases. The clonotype originates from a human donor in good health. What was sequenced was CD4+ T cells from blood buffy coats. The CDR3 is CASSRVPGTSVFEQFF. In nucleotides, the CDR3 is TGTGCCAGTAGTCGAGTTCCCGGGACTAGCGTGTTTGAGCAGTTCTTC.